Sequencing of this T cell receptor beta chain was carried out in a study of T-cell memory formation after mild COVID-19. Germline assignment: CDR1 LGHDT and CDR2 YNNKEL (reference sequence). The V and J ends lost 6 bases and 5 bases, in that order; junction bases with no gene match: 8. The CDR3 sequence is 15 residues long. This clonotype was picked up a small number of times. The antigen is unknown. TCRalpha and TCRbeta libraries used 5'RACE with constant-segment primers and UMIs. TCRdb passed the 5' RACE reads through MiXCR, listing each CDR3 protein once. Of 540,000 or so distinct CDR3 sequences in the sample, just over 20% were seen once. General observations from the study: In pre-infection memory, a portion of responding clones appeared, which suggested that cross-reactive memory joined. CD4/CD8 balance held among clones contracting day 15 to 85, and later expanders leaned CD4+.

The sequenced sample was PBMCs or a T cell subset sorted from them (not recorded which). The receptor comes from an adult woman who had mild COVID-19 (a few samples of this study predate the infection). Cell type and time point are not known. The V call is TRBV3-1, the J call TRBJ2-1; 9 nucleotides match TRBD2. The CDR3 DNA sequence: TGTGCCAGCAGACGCGGGGGGGCCTGGGACAATGAGCAGTTCTTC. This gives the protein CASRRGGAWDNEQFF.